Presented here are 31 T cell receptor beta chains from one specimen sequenced in a study of T cell responses to AZD1222 COVID-19 vaccine. The data were produced by immunoSEQ multiplex PCR, yet TCRdb's version contains in-frame clones alone and is incomplete. In the table there are approximately 120,000 clones, around 90% of which are singletons. Sequenced material: peripheral blood, taken on day 0 of AZD1222 vaccination. The receptor set was obtained from an adult in good health.

The CDR3 sequence: CASSRPAGSYNEQFF. In nucleotides, the CDR3 is TGTGCCAGCAGTCGGCCAGCGGGTAGCTACAATGAGCAGTTCTTC. This sequence joins TRBV7-3 and TRBJ2-1, with D perhaps matching TRBD2 (6 bases). CDR1 and CDR2 (germline): SGHTA, FQGTGA. V lost 6 bases and J 3 bases, leaving 15 bases between the germline ends. CDR3 length: 15 amino acids.

This chain links TRBV14 with TRBJ2-2, with TRBD1 matching 7 bases. CDR3 length: 17 amino acids. The V gene end was trimmed by 5 bases and the J gene end by 7 bases; junction bases not matched to a gene: 16. Germline V CDR1 and CDR2: SGHDN, FVKESK. This CDR3 is CASSELRDSLLSGELFF. In DNA, the CDR3 is TGTGCCAGCAGCGAGCTACGGGACAGCCTTCTAAGCGGGGAGCTGTTTTTT.

V gene TRBV10-3 combines with J gene TRBJ2-5; no clear D. The CDR3 totals 13 residues. The V gene's germline CDR1 is ENHRY and CDR2 SYGVKD. With 3 bases removed from V and 4 bases from J, the gap between germline ends came to 9 bases. The DNA of the CDR3 is TGTGCCATCAGTGACGGCAAGTCAGAGACCCAGTACTTC. Protein product: CAISDGKSETQYF.

The chain combines TRBV2 with TRBJ2-2, with TRBD2 identical over 10 bases. The CDR3 runs 14 residues. Looked up from germline, CDR1 is SNHLY and CDR2 is FYNNEI. Trimming cost V 7 bases and J 1 base; bases outside gene matches: 0. CDR3: CASTSGGNTGELFF. As DNA, the CDR3 is TGTGCCAGCACTAGCGGGGGGAACACCGGGGAGCTGTTTTTT.

The V gene is TRBV5-1, the J gene TRBJ1-6; perhaps TRBD1 as D (5 bases). Trimming left V 4 bases short and J 6 bases short, with 14 bases between. The CDR3 sequence is 15 residues long. Germline V gene sequence: CDR1 SGHRS, CDR2 YFSETQ. The CDR3 sequence is CASSPWGGGNSPLHF. The CDR3 DNA sequence: TGCGCCAGCAGCCCCTGGGGCGGGGGTAATTCACCCCTCCACTTT.

V usage is TRBV11-2 and J usage is TRBJ2-5; 9 positions match TRBD1. The CDR3 contains 16 residues. Germline trimming cut 0 bases from V and 5 bases from J; bases unmatched to any gene: 7. Germline loops: CDR1 SGHAT, CDR2 FQNNGV. This CDR3 is CASSLDLSTGGETQYF. As DNA, the CDR3 is TGTGCCAGCAGCTTAGATTTATCGACAGGGGGGGAGACCCAGTACTTC.

The gene calls are TRBV6-5 and TRBJ1-2; TRBD1 agrees at 7 bases. CDR1 is MNHEY and CDR2 is SVGAGI in the germline V gene. The CDR3 is made up of 13 amino acids. With 6 bases clipped from V and 7 bases from J, the junction kept 8 bases outside the gene matches. The DNA of the CDR3 is TGTGCCAGCAGCTCGACAGGGCTCTCTGGCTACACCTTC. Translating gives CASSSTGLSGYTF.

V usage is TRBV4-1 and J usage is TRBJ2-7; D possibly corresponds to TRBD2 (5 bases). The CDR3 is made up of 12 amino acids. Per germline, CDR1 MGHRA and CDR2 YSYEKL. V was cut by 4 bases and J by 5 bases, with 9 bases left in between. The CDR3 reads CASSPPGNEQYF. CDR3 nucleotides: TGCGCCAGCAGCCCTCCCGGGAACGAGCAGTACTTC.

The V and J genes are TRBV9 and TRBJ2-5; D might be TRBD2 (6 bases). V shed 1 base and J shed 2 bases, with 12 bases lying between them. CDR1 is SGDLS, CDR2 YYNGEE, per germline. The CDR3 has 15 amino acids. The CDR3 DNA sequence: TGTGCCAGCAGCGTATCACTCCTAGCGCAAGAGACCCAGTACTTC. It yields the protein CASSVSLLAQETQYF.

The chain employs TRBV3-1 (or the pseudogene TRBV3-2) and TRBJ1-1; D not certain. This CDR3 spans 12 amino acids. Trimming stripped 2 bases from V and 5 bases from J, with 6 bases between. The germline V gene has CDR1 LGHDT and CDR2 YNNKEL (reference sequence). The CDR3 is CASSQKGTEAFF. CDR3 nucleotides: TGTGCCAGCAGCCAAAAGGGAACTGAAGCTTTCTTT.

By sample fraction, this clone is medium-sized. This chain links TRBV28 with TRBJ2-7, with a weak D call TRBD1 (5 bases). The CDR3 covers 18 residues. CDR1 MDHEN and CDR2 SYDVKM come from the germline V gene. The ends were cut back, 4 bases at V and 3 bases at J, with 25 bases in the middle. The CDR3: CASSYPLLRPGHGYEQYF. CDR3 bases: TGTGCCAGCAGTTACCCCCTACTCCGGCCCGGACATGGCTACGAGCAGTACTTC.

This chain links TRBV29-1 with TRBJ2-7; D gene ambiguous. The V and J ends lost 3 bases and 0 bases respectively, with 9 bases between them. CDR1 and CDR2 from the germline V gene are SQVTM and ANQGSEA. This CDR3 region has 13 residues. The CDR3 protein is CSVDKGSSYEQYF. The CDR3 bases are TGCAGCGTTGATAAGGGCAGCTCCTACGAGCAGTACTTC.

CDR3 in amino acids: CASSVDGGFGTEAFF. In nucleotides, the CDR3 is TGCGCCAGCAGCGTGGACGGTGGGTTCGGCACTGAAGCTTTCTTT. The J gene is TRBJ1-1, the V gene TRBV5-1; unclear D gene. The CDR3 runs 15 residues. The germline V and J ends were trimmed by 4 bases and 4 bases, with 17 bases remaining between them. CDR1 is SGHRS, CDR2 YFSETQ, per germline.

CDR3 nucleotides: TGCAGCGTTGGGACCTACTCCTACGAGCAGTACTTC. Amino acid sequence: CSVGTYSYEQYF. V gene TRBV29-1 combines with J gene TRBJ2-7; D uncertain. The germline V gene has CDR1 SQVTM and CDR2 ANQGSEA. V lost 4 bases, J lost 0 bases, and 7 bases lay in between. CDR3 size: 12 residues.

As concerns this clone: One end of the junction fails to match germline, which may point to a read error. The chain uses TRBV27 and TRBJ2-1; no clear D gene. The CDR3 length is 14 residues. CDR1 is MNHEY, CDR2 SMNVEV, per germline (reference sequence). The CDR3 region has the DNA TGTGCCAGCAGATTATCCTACGATTACAATGAGCAGTTCTTC. It is translated as CASRLSYDYNEQFF.

This chain connects TRBV27 to TRBJ2-1, with unresolved D. The CDR3 covers 15 residues. The V gene lost 5 bases and the J gene lost 5 bases, with 16 bases spanning the gap. CDR1 and CDR2 (germline): MNHEY, SMNVEV (reference sequence). The CDR3 sequence is CASSAYSTKNNEQFF. DNA for the CDR3: TGTGCCAGCAGTGCCTACTCGACAAAAAACAATGAGCAGTTCTTC.

In DNA form, the CDR3 reads TGTGCCAGCAGTTTAATCTTCAATGAGCAGTTCTTC. It translates to CASSLIFNEQFF. This sequence joins TRBV12-3 or TRBV12-4 and TRBJ2-1; no firm D call. The CDR3 has 12 amino acids. Trimming stripped 2 bases from V and 6 bases from J, with 5 bases between.

This rearrangement joins TRBV5-1 to TRBJ2-1; 12 bases agree with TRBD2. From germline, CDR1 is SGHRS and CDR2 YFSETQ. The CDR3 consists of 14 residues. V shed 0 bases and J 15 bases; nucleotides not matched to a gene: 7. CDR3 loop: CASSLGTSGTEVFF. CDR3 DNA: TGCGCCAGCAGCTTGGGGACTAGCGGGACCGAGGTGTTCTTC.

V and J are TRBV29-1 and TRBJ2-1; D is unresolved. The germline V gene encodes CDR1 SQVTM and CDR2 ANQGSEA. The CDR3 extends over 11 amino acids. The germline V and J ends were trimmed by 6 bases and 0 bases, with 3 bases remaining between them. The CDR3 region has the DNA TGCAGCGTAAACTCCTACAATGAGCAGTTCTTC. This sequence encodes CSVNSYNEQFF.

This chain connects TRBV2 to TRBJ2-5; maybe TRBD1 (5 bases). V shed 6 bases and J shed 5 bases, with 13 bases lying between them. CDR3 size: 13 residues. Germline V gene data show CDR1 as SNHLY and CDR2 as FYNNEI. In DNA form, the CDR3 reads TGTGCCAGCAGCCCCAACCAGGGTGAGACCCAGTACTTC. As protein: CASSPNQGETQYF. Full variable domain (remainder filled in from reference TRBV2 and TRBJ2-5): EPEVTQTPSHQVTQMGQEVILRCVPISNHLYFYWYRQILGQKVEFLVSFYNNEISEKSEIFDDQFSVERPDGSNFTLKIRSTKLEDSAMYFCASSPNQGETQYFGPGTRLLVL.

This chain uses TRBV28 with TRBJ1-1; no clear D gene. Germline V gene lookup returns CDR1 MDHEN and CDR2 SYDVKM. Trimming pared 7 bases from V and 5 bases from J, leaving 14 bases between. CDR3 size: 13 residues. The CDR3 DNA reads TGTGCCAGCACTGGAGGTTCCAGGACTGAAGCTTTCTTT. Its protein product is CASTGGSRTEAFF.

V and J are TRBV5-4 and TRBJ2-7, with 14 nucleotides matching TRBD2. The CDR3 is 16 residues long. Germline trimming cut 4 bases from V and 5 bases from J; bases unmatched to any gene: 8. Germline CDR1 is SGHNT and CDR2 is YYREEE (reference sequence). DNA of the CDR3: TGTGCCAGCAGCCCGACTAGCGGGGGGGCGCTACACGAGCAGTACTTC. Encoded protein: CASSPTSGGALHEQYF.

The chain has TRBV5-1 and TRBJ1-2, with TRBD1 as a possible D gene (6 bases). Germline V gene lookup returns CDR1 SGHRS and CDR2 YFSETQ. The CDR3 has 15 amino acids. V gave up 6 bases and J gave up 6 bases, with 21 bases separating them. This chain's CDR3 is CASIPTAGASNGYTF. The CDR3 DNA reads TGCGCCAGCATACCAACGGCAGGGGCTTCTAATGGCTACACCTTC.

The chain joins TRBV12-3 or TRBV12-4 to TRBJ2-1; TRBD2 might be the D (6 bases). The length of the CDR3 is 12 residues. Trimming removed 6 bases at V and 9 bases at J, with 12 bases between. The CDR3 region has the DNA TGTGCCAGCAGCCACGGGGGACGTGAGCAGTTCTTC. It translates to CASSHGGREQFF.

V and J are TRBV3-1 (or the pseudogene TRBV3-2) and TRBJ2-2, with D possibly matching TRBD2 (5 bases). V was shortened by 4 bases and J by 4 bases, with 13 bases between the two germline ends. The length of the CDR3 is 15 residues. The V gene's germline CDR1 is LGHDT and CDR2 YNNKEL (reference sequence). The CDR3 nucleotides are TGTGCCAGCAGCCCCGAGCGGTCGGGCACCGGGGAGCTGTTTTTT. Translation: CASSPERSGTGELFF.

The genes are TRBV5-8 and TRBJ2-4; D is possibly TRBD1 or TRBD2 (5 bases each). This CDR3 spans 16 amino acids. With 2 bases removed from V and 0 bases from J, the gap between germline ends came to 12 bases. Germline V gene sequence: CDR1 SGHTS, CDR2 YDEGEE. The CDR3 is CASSFKGSLAKNIQYF. The CDR3 DNA follows: TGTGCCAGCAGCTTCAAGGGGAGCTTAGCCAAAAACATTCAGTACTTC.

The chain employs TRBV27 and TRBJ1-2, with D possibly matching TRBD1 (6 bases). The germline V and J ends were trimmed by 4 bases and 11 bases, with 23 bases remaining between them. The CDR3 is 15 residues long. Per the germline V gene, CDR1 is MNHEY and CDR2 is SMNVEV (reference sequence). CDR3 protein: CASSSPSTGTFIYTF. The CDR3 DNA follows: TGTGCCAGCAGTTCCCCATCAACCGGGACATTCATTTACACCTTC.

DNA of the CDR3: TGTGCCAGTCGTAACTATGGCTACACCTTC. Translating it yields CASRNYGYTF. The J gene is TRBJ1-2, the V gene TRBV19, with unresolved D. Trimming pared 8 bases from V and 1 base from J, leaving 2 bases between. The CDR3 totals 10 residues. Germline-derived CDR1 and CDR2 are LNHDA and SQIVND (reference sequence). Full variable domain (rest looked up from reference TRBV19 and TRBJ1-2): DGGITQSPKYLFRKEGQNVTLSCEQNLNHDAMYWYRQDPGQGLRLIYYSQIVNDFQKGDIAEGYSVSREKKESFPLTVTSAQKNPTAFYLCASRNYGYTFGSGTRLTVV.

CDR3 coding DNA: TGTGCCTGGAGTGCCCGAGACAATCAGCCCCAGCATTTT. This codes for CAWSARDNQPQHF. The chain is built from TRBV30 and TRBJ1-5; D is ambiguous. V was pared by 1 base and J by 3 bases, with 7 bases between. Germline CDR1 and CDR2: GTSNPN and SVGIG (reference sequence). The CDR3 covers 13 residues.

V gene TRBV7-2 combines with J gene TRBJ2-1, with 10 bases identical to TRBD2. Trimming removed 7 bases from V and 4 bases from J; junction bases left unmatched: 4. Germline CDR1 SGHTA, CDR2 FQGNSA. This CDR3 region has 14 residues. For the CDR3, the DNA is TGTGCCAGCAAGTTACTAGCGGGGTACAATGAGCAGTTCTTC. Amino acid sequence: CASKLLAGYNEQFF.

This sequence joins TRBV27 and TRBJ1-2; 7 positions agree with TRBD1. Germline V lookup: CDR1 MNHEY, CDR2 SMNVEV (reference sequence). V shed 5 bases, J shed 6 bases, and the junction held 3 bases outside the gene matches. This CDR3 is 12 amino acids long. CDR3 loop: CASSQTGDGYTF. The CDR3 DNA reads as TGTGCCAGCAGTCAAACAGGGGATGGCTACACCTTC.